This T cell receptor (beta chain) was sequenced in a study of T cells in Graves' hyperthyroidism and ophthalmopathy. Turning to the study itself: Pretreatment peripheral blood was obtained at initial diagnosis.

General study findings and limits: Most thyroid clonotypes with frequency above 0.001 were detected in blood.

The CDR3 runs to 14 residues. Germline trimming cut 4 bases from V and 1 base from J; bases unmatched to any gene: 3. CDR1 and CDR2 from the germline V gene are SGHRS and YFSETQ. Concerning this clonotype: Its antigen is undetermined.

TCR beta CDR3 regions were amplified from RNA. First-round RT-PCR with HTBI primers amplified the TCR CDR3 region. TCRdb recomputed calls from the multiplex PCR reads with MiXCR, one row per CDR3 protein. The data hold hundreds of thousands of distinct CDR3 sequences, with roughly 17% observed a single time. Researchers defined stable Graves' hyperthyroidism as no ophthalmopathy progression within 18 months. Together with thyroid ultrasound, orbital computed tomography, serum thyroxine and TRAb, clinical symptoms were used for diagnoses. The origin of this receptor is a woman younger than 45 with Graves' hyperthyroidism. V is TRBV5-1 and J is TRBJ1-1, with TRBD1 identical over 8 bases. The specimen sequenced was blood. This chain's CDR3 is CASSVTGENTEAFF. The CDR3 nucleotides read TGCGCCAGCAGCGTGACAGGGGAGAACACTGAAGCTTTCTTT.